What follows describes a single T cell receptor (beta chain). Libraries were prepared by immunoSEQ multiplex PCR; TCRdb keeps only in-frame clonotypes and omits some of them. The sample includes 20,000 to 25,000 clones, 68% of them seen just once. Brentuximab vedotin exposure varied among the patients, all of whom had relapsed after autologous stem cell transplantation. This entry comes from a study of PD-1 blockade in classical Hodgkin lymphoma. The CDR3 is made up of 18 amino acids. J lost 2 bases, V lost 2 bases, and 15 bases had no gene match. Germline-derived CDR1 and CDR2 are SQVTM and ANQGSEA. V usage is TRBV29-1 and J usage is TRBJ2-5; 9 bases agree with TRBD1. The sequenced sample was peripheral blood mononuclear cells (PBMCs), obtained at baseline. This TCR derives from a human donor with classical Hodgkin lymphoma. The CDR3, as DNA: TGCAGCGTTGAAAGAGGGGGGGGACAGGGTAGGAGTCAAGAGACCCAGTACTTC. It encodes CSVERGGGQGRSQETQYF. The complete variable domain, with remaining parts taken from reference TRBV29-1 and TRBJ2-5, reads SAVISQKPSRDICQRGTSLTIQCQVDSQVTMMFWYRQQPGQSLTLIATANQGSEATYESGFVIDKFPISRPNLTFSTLTVSNMSPEDSSIYLCSVERGGGQGRSQETQYFGPGTRLLVL.